These T cell receptor beta chains were read from a single sample in a study of regulatory T cells in long-lasting Graves disease. TCRdb independently ran MiXCR on the multiplex PCR reads; one entry per CDR3 protein. The sample lists 450,000 to 700,000 distinct CDR3 sequences; less than 15% were seen once. Separately, the same data were catalogued under a study of T cells in Graves' hyperthyroidism and ophthalmopathy.

Sequencing was performed on peripheral blood mononuclear cells (PBMCs), taken at new diagnosis, from a patient treated with antithyroid drugs. These receptors were collected from a young man with Graves disease. Each CDR3 is given with its conserved first and last residue. Fields, in order: V gene, J gene, CDR3 protein.

TRBV29-1	TRBJ2-5	CSVDYSTGGDPSGETQYF
TRBV10-3	TRBJ2-3	CAAGGSDTQYF
TRBV5-1	TRBJ2-3	CASKDIQVTDTQYF
TRBV6-1	TRBJ1-1	CASRPGTDNTEAFF
TRBV11-2	TRBJ2-1	CASSLRGPGLAGLRLNPEQFF
TRBV20-1	TRBJ2-5	CSARDHNPPGLAGAGETQYF
TRBV28	TRBJ2-5	CASSLRLAAGKTQYF
TRBV20-1	TRBJ1-3	CSARDLQSVSIYF
TRBV12-3/TRBV12-4	TRBJ1-2	CASSPRTGNPNNYGYTF
TRBV20-1	TRBJ1-3	CSVGQQYGNTIYF
TRBV9	TRBJ2-1	CASSVGFDFEYNEQFF
TRBV20-1	TRBJ1-1	CSLAAGAKTEAFF
TRBV7-8	TRBJ2-3	CASSQWSSGNSDTQYF
TRBV11-3	TRBJ2-1	CASSLTGTSGINEQFF
TRBV27	TRBJ2-2	CASSPRRGLGELFF
TRBV7-9	TRBJ1-5	CASSPGQGLLSNQPQHF
TRBV19	TRBJ1-4	CASSPNEGASEKLFF
TRBV3-1	TRBJ2-3	CASSQDQRDTQYF
TRBV30	TRBJ1-2	CAWSVRSGNGYTF
TRBV7-2	TRBJ2-7	CASSEGQGSEQYF
TRBV7-9	TRBJ2-7	CASSYPLPSGRISSYEQYF
TRBV12-3/TRBV12-4	TRBJ2-7	CASKGTGVSYEQYF
TRBV20-1	TRBJ2-7	CSARGQGAYEQYF
TRBV18	TRBJ2-5	CASSPIDREGETQYF
TRBV29-1	TRBJ2-1	CSVEVKLAGPVEQFF
TRBV5-6	TRBJ1-5	CASTQGANQPQHF
TRBV29-1	TRBJ2-3	CSGDSGRGADTQYF
TRBV12-5	TRBJ2-7	CASGLVEEQYF
TRBV6-1	TRBJ2-1	CATRTTRQTNEQFF
TRBV7-2	TRBJ2-7	CASSLERIEQYF
TRBV18	TRBJ1-2	CASSPPGTADYGYTF
TRBV6-1	TRBJ1-5	CASNVYSNQPQHF
TRBV5-5	TRBJ1-5	CASSLRTVTHNQPQHF
TRBV20-1	TRBJ2-7	CSATSGRADEQYF
TRBV27	TRBJ2-6	CASRTTGTGANVLTF
TRBV12-5	TRBJ2-7	CASGPGESYEQYF
TRBV7-9	TRBJ1-1	CASSLFQPTEAFF
TRBV19	TRBJ2-1	CASRVGREQFF
TRBV12-3/TRBV12-4	TRBJ2-7	CASSLTGDAYEQYF
TRBV4-1	TRBJ2-1	CASSQGTNEQFF
TRBV18	TRBJ1-1	CASSPQRHKNTEAFF
TRBV12-5	TRBJ1-2	CASGLSRAGNGYTF
TRBV20-1	TRBJ1-1	CSAREGTGGTEAFF
TRBV11-2	TRBJ2-7	CASSLARQPYEQYF
TRBV2	TRBJ2-1	CASSEGLAGKLPNEQFF
TRBV6-1	TRBJ2-2	CASSLTLYGELFF
TRBV20-1	TRBJ2-3	CSAGLAGGQDTQYF
TRBV20-1	TRBJ2-5	CSARDGGGKETQYF
TRBV20-1	TRBJ1-1	CSASDGEAFF
TRBV11-2	TRBJ2-1	CASSLEPSGIGYEQFF
TRBV25-1	.	CASSEGGTSDEQYF
TRBV24-1	TRBJ2-5	CATREQRTQNQETQYF
TRBV7-7	TRBJ2-3	CASSLGWLAPEGDTQYF
TRBV11-2	TRBJ2-1	CASSSFPGTSLNEQFF
TRBV27	TRBJ1-6	CASSLTPGTYNSPLHF
TRBV20-1	TRBJ2-5	CSARGGGQETQYF
TRBV20-1	TRBJ2-7	CSAFRASGSTYEQYF
TRBV6-1	TRBJ1-2	CASTPRGTGGLDYGYTF
TRBV10-3	TRBJ1-2	CAAKAGTDVKGGYTF